This T cell receptor beta chain was obtained from a study of blood T cell repertoires in COVID-19. Whole-study context: Donors in the United States, Italy and Spain gave samples during acute or convalescent COVID-19.

The germline gives CDR1 MDHEN, CDR2 SYDVKM. V lost 6 bases and J lost 5, with 20 bases in between. The CDR3 consists of 16 residues. Authors' processing steps: Amplification of reference gene primers was used by the study to estimate nucleated cell counts. Profiled with immunoSEQ multiplex PCR; TCRdb holds only in-frame clones, not every one. The DNA gave D and trimming, while V, J and clone size come from that table. The table shows 100,000 or so clones, with approximately 72% occurring only once. This receptor was obtained from a woman in her 70s with acute or convalescent COVID-19. Input material: peripheral blood. The chain carries TRBV28 and TRBJ1-5; perhaps TRBD1 as D (5 bases). CDR3 nucleotide sequence: TGTGCCAGCAGCCCCGGGGGTAGGGGTGGGGATCAGCCCCAGCATTTT. It encodes CASSPGGRGGDQPQHF.